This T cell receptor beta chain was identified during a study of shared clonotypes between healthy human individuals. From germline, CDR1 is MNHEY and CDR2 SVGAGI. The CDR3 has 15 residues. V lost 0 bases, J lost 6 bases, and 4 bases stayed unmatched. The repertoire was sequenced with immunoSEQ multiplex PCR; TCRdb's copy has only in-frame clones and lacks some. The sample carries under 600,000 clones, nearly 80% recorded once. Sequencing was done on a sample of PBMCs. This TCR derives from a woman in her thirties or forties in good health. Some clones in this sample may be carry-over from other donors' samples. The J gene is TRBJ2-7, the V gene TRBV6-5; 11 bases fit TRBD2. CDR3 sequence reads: CASSYSSTSGSEQYF. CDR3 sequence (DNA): TGTGCCAGCAGTTACTCGAGTACTAGCGGGAGCGAGCAGTACTTC.